This T cell receptor (beta chain) was identified in a study of monozygotic twins with inflammatory bowel disease. Overall study results and limits: Especially with disease activity, IBD patients had fewer clonotypes in common with others than healthy twins did.

UMIs bearing a 6-nucleotide sample barcode were added through template switching. From the 5' RACE reads, TCRdb lists one entry per CDR3 protein and no DNA. The specimen's table records around 380,000 distinct CDR3 sequences. Blood (2.5 ml) was collected from every donor individually. The CDR3 is 16 residues long. For this clonotype: Its antigen is as yet unknown.

The source material was blood. The receptor was isolated from a human donor with ulcerative colitis or Crohn's disease, or a healthy co-twin of an affected twin (not recorded which). V is TRBV12-3 or TRBV12-4 and J is TRBJ2-2; TCRdb's D call, TRBD1, is unchecked because there is no DNA. CDR3 sequence: CASSFGTTTNTGELFF.